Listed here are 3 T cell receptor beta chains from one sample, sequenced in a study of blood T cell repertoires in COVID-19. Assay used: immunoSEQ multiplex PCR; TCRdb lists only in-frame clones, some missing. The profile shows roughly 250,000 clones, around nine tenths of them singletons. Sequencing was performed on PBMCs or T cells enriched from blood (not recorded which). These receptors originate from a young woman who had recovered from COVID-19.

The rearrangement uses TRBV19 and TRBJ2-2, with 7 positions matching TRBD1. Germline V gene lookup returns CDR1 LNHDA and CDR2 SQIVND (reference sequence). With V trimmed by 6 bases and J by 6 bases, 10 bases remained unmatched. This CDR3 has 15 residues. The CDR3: CASRETYGTAGELFF. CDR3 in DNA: TGTGCCAGTAGGGAAACCTACGGGACAGCCGGGGAGCTGTTTTTT.

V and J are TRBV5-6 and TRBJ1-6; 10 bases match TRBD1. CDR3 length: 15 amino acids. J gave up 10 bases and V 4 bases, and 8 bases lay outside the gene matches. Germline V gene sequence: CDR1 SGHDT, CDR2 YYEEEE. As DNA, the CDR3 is TGTGCCAGCAGCCCCGGACAGGGGGTAAGGTCACCCCTCCACTTT. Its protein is CASSPGQGVRSPLHF.

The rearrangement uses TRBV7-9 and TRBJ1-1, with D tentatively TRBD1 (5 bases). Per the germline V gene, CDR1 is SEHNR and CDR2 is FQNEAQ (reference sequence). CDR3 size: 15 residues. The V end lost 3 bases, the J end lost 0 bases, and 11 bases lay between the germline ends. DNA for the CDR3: TGTGCCAGCAGCTTCCTTCAGGGTTTGAACACTGAAGCTTTCTTT. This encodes CASSFLQGLNTEAFF.